The 15 T cell receptor beta chains in this list originate from one sample, sequenced in a study of CD8 T cell repertoires and HIV-1 epitope variants. Using immunoSEQ multiplex PCR, the repertoire was profiled, and TCRdb retains in-frame clones only, with some absent. The data contain some 100,000 clones, around 75% of them singletons. The material sequenced was uncultured baseline CD8+ T cells from peripheral blood mononuclear cells (PBMCs). Receptors were obtained from a male donor with HIV.

This clone occurred a few times. The J gene is TRBJ2-1, the V gene TRBV11-2; D tentatively reads TRBD1 or TRBD2 (5 bases each). The germline V gene has CDR1 SGHAT and CDR2 FQNNGV. The V and J ends lost 2 bases and 6 bases respectively, with 17 bases between them. This CDR3 comprises 16 residues. The CDR3 reads CASSLRDGSSSNEQFF. The CDR3 region has the DNA TGTGCCAGCAGCTTACGGGACGGTTCCTCAAGCAATGAGCAGTTCTTC.

The chain couples TRBV28 to TRBJ1-2; D uncertain. V was trimmed by 2 bases and J by 2 bases, leaving 12 bases between them. There are 15 residues in the CDR3. Per the germline V gene, CDR1 is MDHEN and CDR2 is SYDVKM. CDR3 in amino acids: CASSLGFGQNYGYTF. In nucleotides, the CDR3 is TGTGCCAGCAGTTTAGGCTTCGGTCAGAACTATGGCTACACCTTC.

The V gene is TRBV9, the J gene TRBJ1-5; the match to TRBD1 covers 7 bases. The germline V gene has CDR1 SGDLS and CDR2 YYNGEE. The length of the CDR3 is 15 residues. Losses at the gene ends were 7 bases for V and 3 bases for J; bases not matched to a gene: 10. The CDR3 DNA sequence: TGTGCCAGCGACACAGGGGCCGACATCAATCAGCCCCAGCATTTT. This gives the protein CASDTGADINQPQHF.

The V and J genes are TRBV5-4 and TRBJ1-2; possibly TRBD1 for D (5 bases). The CDR3 extends over 14 amino acids. V dropped 0 bases and J dropped 8 bases, with 14 bases sitting between them. Germline CDR1 is SGHNT and CDR2 is YYREEE (reference sequence). The chain's CDR3 is CASSLEGQTLGYTF. The CDR3 DNA reads TGTGCCAGCAGCTTGGAGGGGCAGACGTTGGGCTACACCTTC.

The V and J genes are TRBV7-8 and TRBJ2-7; tentative D call: TRBD2 (6 bases). The CDR3 is 14 residues long. Germline assignment: CDR1 SGHVS and CDR2 FQNEAQ. V was shortened by 5 bases and J by 3 bases, with 14 bases between the two germline ends. The CDR3 coding sequence is TGTGCCAGCAGCCTCGGACTAATGGTCTACGAGCAGTACTTC. Its translation: CASSLGLMVYEQYF.

V is TRBV28 and J is TRBJ2-3; 9 nucleotides align to TRBD2. Germline CDR1 is MDHEN and CDR2 is SYDVKM. V was pared by 0 bases and J by 5 bases, with 9 bases of the junction left unmatched. This CDR3 has 17 amino acids. This chain's CDR3 is CASSLWGGGRAGDTQYF. The CDR3 bases are TGTGCCAGCAGTTTATGGGGTGGCGGGAGGGCCGGAGATACGCAGTATTTT. The whole variable domain, remainder taken from reference TRBV28 and TRBJ2-3, is DVKVTQSSRYLVKRTGEKVFLECVQDMDHENMFWYRQDPGLGLRLIYFSYDVKMKEKGDIPEGYSVSREKKERFSLILESASTNQTSMYLCASSLWGGGRAGDTQYFGPGTRLTVL.

This CDR3 reads CASSEGLWQPQHF. The CDR3 nucleotides read TGTGCCAGCAGTGAGGGGTTATGGCAGCCCCAGCATTTT. The gene calls are TRBV2 and TRBJ1-5; the D is unclear. The germline V gene encodes CDR1 SNHLY and CDR2 FYNNEI. V was pared by 3 bases and J by 7 bases, with 10 bases between. The CDR3 is 13 residues long.

V is TRBV6-5 and J is TRBJ2-5; TRBD1 is a possible D gene (5 bases). Trimming took off 7 bases at V and 4 bases at J, with 13 bases between the two ends. This CDR3 contains 13 residues. The germline CDR1 and CDR2 sequences are MNHEY and SVGAGI. The CDR3 coding sequence is TGTGCCAGCACCACAGGCTCCCCAGAGACCCAGTACTTC. Residues: CASTTGSPETQYF.

In DNA form, the CDR3 reads TGTGCCAGCAGTCCCAGGGGGTCGGGCACTGAAGCTTTCTTT. Amino acid sequence: CASSPRGSGTEAFF. The chain couples TRBV27 to TRBJ1-1; 7 positions match TRBD1. This CDR3 contains 14 residues. The V segment lost 5 bases and the J segment 4 bases; nucleotides outside the gene matches: 7. Germline lookup yields CDR1 MNHEY and CDR2 SMNVEV (reference sequence).

The chain joins TRBV15 to TRBJ1-5; tentative D call: TRBD1 (5 bases). With 3 bases removed from V and 1 base from J, the gap between germline ends came to 10 bases. There are 15 residues in the CDR3. Germline lookup yields CDR1 LNHNV and CDR2 YYDKDF (reference sequence). The CDR3 protein is CATSRAGLSNQPQHF. The CDR3 bases are TGTGCCACCAGCAGGGCAGGGTTGAGCAATCAGCCCCAGCATTTT.

The V call is TRBV9, the J call TRBJ1-3; D is unresolved. The CDR3 sequence is 14 residues long. CDR1 is SGDLS, CDR2 YYNGEE, per germline. With 3 bases removed from V and 0 bases from J, the gap between germline ends came to 7 bases. This CDR3 reads CASSADGSGNTIYF. DNA for the CDR3: TGTGCCAGCAGCGCGGACGGCTCTGGAAACACCATATATTTT.

The chain has TRBV11-2 and TRBJ2-1; no definite D call. CDR1 SGHAT and CDR2 FQNNGV come from the germline V gene. V lost 5 bases to trimming and J lost 9 bases, with 11 bases between them. The CDR3 runs to 12 residues. The CDR3 spells CASSPGAFEQFF. The DNA of the CDR3 is TGTGCCAGCAGCCCAGGTGCGTTTGAGCAGTTCTTC.

Details on this clone: It may be a read error: a sequence one base away is much more abundant. V is TRBV19 and J is TRBJ2-1; D is ambiguous. The CDR3 length is 13 residues. CDR1 and CDR2 from the germline V gene are LNHDA and SQIVND (reference sequence). The CDR3 bases are TGTGTCAGTAGTATAGTAGCTGATAGGGAGCAGTTCTTC. It codes for CVSSIVADREQFF. Combining the CDR3 with reference TRBV19 and TRBJ2-1 gives the whole variable domain DGGITQSPKYLFRKEGQNVTLSCEQNLNHDAMYWYRQDPGQGLRLIYYSQIVNDFQKGDIAEGYSVSREKKESFPLTVTSAQKNPTAFYLCVSSIVADREQFFGPGTRLTVL.

The J gene is TRBJ1-1, the V gene TRBV5-1; 7 bases fit TRBD1. The CDR3 extends over 16 amino acids. J gave up 1 base and V 2 bases, and 8 bases lay outside the gene matches. CDR1 is SGHRS, CDR2 YFSETQ, per germline. CDR3 sequence: CASSFNRGPKNTEAFF. CDR3 nucleotide sequence: TGCGCCAGCAGCTTCAACAGGGGACCCAAGAACACTGAAGCTTTCTTT.

The CDR3 DNA reads as TGTGCCAGCAGCTCTCAAGAGACCCAGTACTTC. This codes for CASSSQETQYF. The chain has TRBV7-6 and TRBJ2-5; D is ambiguous. V was trimmed by 4 bases and J by 2 bases, leaving 2 bases between them. The CDR3 consists of 11 residues. The germline V gene encodes CDR1 SGHVS and CDR2 FNYEAQ.